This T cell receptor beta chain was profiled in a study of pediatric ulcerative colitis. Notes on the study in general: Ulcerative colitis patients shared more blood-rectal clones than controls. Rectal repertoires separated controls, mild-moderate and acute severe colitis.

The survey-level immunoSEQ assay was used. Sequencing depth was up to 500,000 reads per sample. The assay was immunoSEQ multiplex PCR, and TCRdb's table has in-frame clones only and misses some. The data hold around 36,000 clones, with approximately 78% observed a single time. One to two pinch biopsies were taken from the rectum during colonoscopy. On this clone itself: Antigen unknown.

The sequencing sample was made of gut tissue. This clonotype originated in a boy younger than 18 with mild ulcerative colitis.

The CDR3, as DNA: TGTGCTTACCAACCCCGGACAGGGATAACCGGGGAGCTGTTTTTT. It encodes CAYQPRTGITGELFF. This rearrangement joins TRBV30 to TRBJ2-2, with TRBD1 matching 8 bases. The CDR3 covers 15 residues. Germline-derived CDR1 and CDR2 are GTSNPN and SVGIG (reference sequence).